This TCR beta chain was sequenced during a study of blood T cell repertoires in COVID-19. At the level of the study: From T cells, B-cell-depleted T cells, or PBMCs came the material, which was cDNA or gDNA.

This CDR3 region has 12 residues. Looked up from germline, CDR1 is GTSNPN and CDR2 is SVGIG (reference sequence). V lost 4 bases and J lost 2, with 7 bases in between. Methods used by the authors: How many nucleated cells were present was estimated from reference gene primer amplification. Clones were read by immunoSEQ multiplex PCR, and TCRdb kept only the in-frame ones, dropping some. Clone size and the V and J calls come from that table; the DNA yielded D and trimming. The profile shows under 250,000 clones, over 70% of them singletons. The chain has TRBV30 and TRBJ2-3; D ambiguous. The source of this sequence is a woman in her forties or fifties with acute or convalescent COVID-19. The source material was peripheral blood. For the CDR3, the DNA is TGTGCCTGGACGCGGTCCACAGATACGCAGTATTTT. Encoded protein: CAWTRSTDTQYF.